Each of the 11 T cell receptor beta chains below was sequenced from the same sample in a study of T cells after posttransplantation cyclophosphamide. Methotrexate plus calcineurin inhibitor accompanied controls' myeloablative marrow transplants; sampling was 1 year later. Assay: immunoSEQ multiplex PCR; the TCRdb copy retains only in-frame clones and omits some. The sample has some 19,000 clones, 75% to 90% seen once. The specimen comprised PBMCs, sampled roughly 350 days after allogeneic stem cell transplant with calcineurin inhibitor and methotrexate. The receptors originated from a female patient between 30 and 40 years old who received an allogeneic stem cell transplant from an unrelated donor, was CMV-positive, and had acute and chronic GVHD. Some T cells may be the graft donor's.

The rearrangement links TRBV5-1 to TRBJ1-1; 9 nucleotides line up with TRBD1. CDR3 length: 16 amino acids. Germline loops: CDR1 SGHRS, CDR2 YFSETQ. V gave up 2 bases and J gave up 1 base; unmatched junction bases: 6. The CDR3 sequence: CASSFGQGRANTEAFF. The CDR3 nucleotides are TGCGCCAGCAGCTTCGGACAGGGGAGGGCGAACACTGAAGCTTTCTTT. Full variable domain (missing parts from reference TRBV5-1 and TRBJ1-1): KAGVTQTPRYLIKTRGQQVTLSCSPISGHRSVSWYQQTPGQGLQFLFEYFSETQRNKGNFPGRFSGRQFSNSRSEMNVSTLELGDSALYLCASSFGQGRANTEAFFGQGTRLTVV.

This sequence joins TRBV30 and TRBJ1-6; no firm D call. Germline V gives CDR1 GTSNPN, CDR2 SVGIG (reference sequence). V was clipped by 5 bases and J by 8 bases, with 16 bases between them. This CDR3 region has 14 residues. The chain's CDR3 is CAWLRAAADSPLHF. Here the CDR3 DNA reads TGTGCCTGGCTGAGAGCGGCGGCCGATTCACCCCTCCACTTT.

This clone appeared once. The V call is TRBV7-3, the J call TRBJ1-2; tentatively, D is TRBD1 (6 bases). V was trimmed by 1 base and J by 10 bases, leaving 13 bases between them. This CDR3 spans 13 amino acids. Germline CDR1 is SGHTA and CDR2 is FQGTGA. As DNA, the CDR3 is TGTGCCAGCAGCTTAAAACAGGGAGTGGACTACACCTTC. Protein sequence: CASSLKQGVDYTF.

The chain couples TRBV18 to TRBJ1-2, with D tentatively TRBD1 (5 bases). V lost 3 bases and J lost 4, with 12 bases in between. Germline CDR1 reads KGHSH; CDR2 reads LQKENI. The CDR3 covers 14 residues. Here the CDR3 reads CASSPNTGLYGYTF. DNA for the CDR3: TGTGCCAGCTCACCGAATACAGGCCTCTATGGCTACACCTTC.

A remark on this clone: This same CDR3 is encoded by further DNA sequences in the sample. The genes are TRBV6-5 and TRBJ2-7, with 7 bases lining up with TRBD2. The germline V gene encodes CDR1 MNHEY and CDR2 SVGAGI. With V trimmed by 6 bases and J by 4 bases, 9 bases remained unmatched. The CDR3 runs 14 residues. CDR3 loop: CASRETASGYEQYV. The CDR3 nucleotides are TGTGCCAGCAGGGAAACGGCTAGCGGATACGAGCAGTACGTC.

The V gene is TRBV30, the J gene TRBJ1-1, with 7 positions matching TRBD1. V shed 5 bases, J shed 0 bases, and the junction held 3 bases outside the gene matches. Germline V CDR1 and CDR2: GTSNPN, SVGIG (reference sequence). The CDR3 runs to 13 residues. This CDR3 reads CAWEGQLNTEAFF. DNA for the CDR3: TGTGCCTGGGAGGGACAGCTGAACACTGAAGCTTTCTTT.

The J gene is TRBJ2-6, the V gene TRBV6-5; possible D gene TRBD1, 6 bases. The CDR3 loop spans 16 amino acids. Trimming stripped 4 bases from V and 2 bases from J, with 12 bases between. The germline gives CDR1 MNHEY, CDR2 SVGAGI. CDR3 amino acids: CASSLQGDPGANVLTF. The CDR3 DNA is TGTGCCAGCAGTTTACAGGGAGACCCTGGGGCCAACGTCCTGACTTTC.

This chain uses TRBV6-5 with TRBJ1-1; TRBD1 matches at 8 bases. The CDR3 sequence is 14 residues long. Germline V gene data show CDR1 as MNHEY and CDR2 as SVGAGI. V trimming: 6 bases; J trimming: 5 bases; junction bases outside the gene matches: 8. CDR3 amino acids: CASRAGGGGTEAFF. The CDR3 DNA follows: TGTGCCAGCAGGGCAGGGGGCGGAGGTACTGAAGCTTTCTTT.

The chain links TRBV29-1 to TRBJ2-3; tentative D call: TRBD2 (5 bases). The CDR3 consists of 16 residues. The germline gives CDR1 SQVTM, CDR2 ANQGSEA. The germline V and J ends were trimmed by 0 bases and 0 bases, with 13 bases remaining between them. CDR3 coding DNA: TGCAGCGTTGAAGATACTAGTATCGCTAGCACAGATACGCAGTATTTT. Translated: CSVEDTSIASTDTQYF.

This rearrangement joins TRBV18 to TRBJ2-5; 10 bases are a match to TRBD1. The DNA matches TRBJ2-7 better at its end, which makes the J call doubtful. This CDR3 is 14 amino acids long. Germline-derived CDR1 and CDR2 are KGHSH and LQKENI. DNA of the CDR3: TGTGCCAGTCGCGGGACAGGGGAACCCTACGAGCAGTACTTC. Encoded protein: CASRGTGEPYEQYF.

This clone was counted once. This chain links TRBV6-5 with TRBJ2-6, with D perhaps TRBD1 (5 bases). The CDR3 is made up of 16 amino acids. V gave up 1 base and J gave up 0 bases, with 7 bases separating them. Germline CDR1 and CDR2: MNHEY and SVGAGI. CDR3 sequence reads: CASSYLGDSGANVLTF. As DNA, the CDR3 is TGTGCCAGCAGTTACTTAGGGGACTCTGGGGCCAACGTCCTGACTTTC.